This T cell receptor (beta chain) was profiled in a study of blood T cell repertoires in COVID-19. Study information: From the United States, Italy and Spain came samples of acute and convalescent COVID-19.

The table came from immunoSEQ multiplex PCR; TCRdb's copy has only in-frame clones and leaves some out. The top ten clones hold 1.2% of a sample with around 200,000 clones, 85% to 90% of them seen once. The V end was cut by 1 base, the J end by 7 bases, with 15 bases between. Germline lookup yields CDR1 SGDLS and CDR2 YYNGEE. The CDR3 has 15 residues. Participant ages covered about 18 to 89 years across approximately 25 US areas. The sample was PBMCs or T cells enriched from blood (not recorded which). The chain uses TRBV9 and TRBJ1-5, with unresolved D. The receptor's source is a man aged 30 to 39 who had recovered from COVID-19. CDR3 in amino acids: CASSVLPERGQPQHF. The CDR3 DNA sequence: TGTGCCAGCAGCGTATTACCTGAACGAGGGCAGCCCCAGCATTTT.